The TCR beta chain under discussion was sequenced for a study of PD-L1 blockade in urothelial cancer (dated by TCRdb to 2016 to 2017). For context, the study as a whole: Therapy was started around 2014 for all patients, and atezolizumab 1,200 mg was administered intravenously every 3 weeks. About 85% of the roughly 29 patients were identified as males with urothelial cancer of bladder origin, and a prior smoking history was reported by 18 of 29 patients. Patients had an ECOG performance status of 0 or 1 and had received between 0 and 3 prior chemotherapy regimens. Blood samples were analyzed at 3 weeks after treatment start (second dose) and at 6 weeks after treatment start. Blood samples gave a median of roughly 150,000 T cells and under 85,000 unique TCRs, with a median clonality of approximately 0.08. An exploratory multi-omic analysis was conducted of the somatic, immune and clinical correlates of response to PD-L1 blockade with atezolizumab in urothelial cancer. TCR sequencing covered pretreatment tumor samples and matched, serially collected peripheral blood taken before and after atezolizumab treatment. Progression-free survival longer than 6 months counted as durable clinical benefit, and TCR features were additionally tested against both progression-free and overall survival. Whole exome sequencing and RNA sequencing of pretreatment tumors were performed alongside TCR sequencing in the same patients. Durable clinical benefit was achieved by nine patients but not by the remaining 20. Around 30 patients had pretreatment blood TCR-seq, 24 had at least one posttreatment blood collection, and 24 had tumor TCR-seq.

The investigation overall reported the following: Greater expansion of tumor-associated TCR clones in peripheral blood 3 weeks after the start of treatment was observed in patients with durable benefit (n of about 24, p = 0.022). A pretreatment peripheral blood TCR clonality below the median was linked to improved progression-free and overall survival. Small sample size (n of about 30) and many exploratory analyses mean the results are intended to be hypothesis-generating.

There are 12 amino acids in the CDR3, from cysteine to phenylalanine inclusive. Only CDR3 DNA is held: 36 bases, read in frame from base 1. CDR1 and CDR2 are drawn from the germline V gene: SGHTA, FQGNSA. Deletion took 2 bases off V and 5 bases off J, with a span of 6 bases between the germline ends. To estimate absolute template abundance from read counts, synthetic TCR analog templates were spiked into each PCR. The immunoSEQ assay was used to amplify TCRbeta CDR3 regions from genomic DNA with bias-controlled V and J gene primers. Sequencing of rearranged TCRbeta segments was performed at approximately 20X coverage. The authors' pipeline ran thus. Sequencing errors were corrected by clustering, and CDR3s were annotated against IMGT so that V, D and J genes could be assigned. Downstream analyses used only productive TCRbeta rearrangements and left out out-of-frame or stop-codon sequences. To compute clonality, Shannon entropy was normalized by the log of the number of unique productive sequences and then subtracted from one. Clones differing between time points or between blood and tumor were identified using Fisher's exact test with Benjamini-Hochberg correction, with an adjusted p below 0.01 applied as the threshold. TCRdb re-hosts the immuneACCESS table, in-frame sequences only. Its copies lack some clones; in the studies checked, an unresolved V gene accounts for under half of them, and the cause for the rest is not known. That table gives V, J and clone size, and the DNA gave D and trimming. In all, the sample holds around 130,000 clones, and 70% to 85% of those were seen once. The ten largest clones capture 3.2% of the sample.

In regard to this clone: This clone's antigen is unknown. No much larger clone exists at a distance of one base, and base qualities are not known.

What this sample's time point label stands for: pretreatment peripheral blood. A total of some 30 patients with locally advanced or metastatic urothelial carcinoma, treated at Memorial Sloan Kettering on a trial protocol, made up the cohort. Peripheral blood mononuclear cells were collected pretreatment and during treatment, at between 1 and 8 total time points per patient. The Qiagen DNeasy Blood extraction kit was used to purify genomic DNA from total PBMCs and from tumor samples. Collected pretreatment and during treatment, PBMCs were isolated and stored as previously described. The receptor's source is a man between 45 and 60 years old with urothelial cancer. This receptor chain uses TRBV7-2 and TRBJ2-5; TRBD1 is possibly the D segment (6 matching bases). The sample here was PBMCs, taken around atezolizumab (anti-PD-L1) treatment. The CDR3 region reads CASSLRGETQYF. The nucleotide sequence is TGTGCCAGCAGCTTAAGGGGGGAGACCCAGTACTTC.